This paragraph covers one TCR beta chain sequence. The antigen is not known. This CDR3 is 16 amino acids long. With 4 bases clipped from V and 6 bases from J, the junction kept 8 bases outside the gene matches. Germline CDR1 SGHTA, CDR2 FQGNSA. This record belongs to a study of shared clonotypes between healthy human individuals. Study-wide results and limits: Memory subsets generally showed smaller estimated richness than naive subsets did.

Running of the assay took place at deep level. The protocol was immunoSEQ multiplex PCR, while the TCRdb copy is restricted to in-frame clones and leaves out a portion. The data show roughly 700,000 clones, approximately 79% seen once. The sample taken for sequencing was memory CD4+ T cells sorted from blood. Subset described: CD45RA-negative fraction. The clonotype was recovered from a woman in her twenties or thirties in good health. This rearrangement joins TRBV7-2 to TRBJ2-2; 10 bases line up with TRBD2. The CDR3 spells CASSSQSGRASGELFF. CDR3 in DNA: TGTGCCAGCAGCTCCCAAAGCGGGAGGGCTTCCGGGGAGCTGTTTTTT.